A single TCR beta chain is shown here with its context. The data derive from a study of blood T cell repertoires in COVID-19. Turning to the study itself: From the United States, Italy and Spain came samples of acute and convalescent COVID-19. The analysed material was cDNA or gDNA that came from T cells, B-cell-depleted T cells, or PBMCs.

CDR1 and CDR2 from the germline V gene are SGHNT and YYREEE (reference sequence). The CDR3 totals 13 residues. V was cut by 0 bases and J by 8 bases, with 11 bases left in between. TCRdb keeps only in-frame clones here, not all; method: immunoSEQ multiplex PCR. Of approximately 70,000 clones in the sample, roughly 87% were seen once. The TCR originated in a woman in her forties or fifties with acute or convalescent COVID-19. Sequencing was performed on peripheral blood. The chain carries TRBV5-4 and TRBJ1-2, with TRBD1 as a possible D gene (6 bases). The CDR3 here is CASSLAGESGYTF. The CDR3 bases are TGTGCCAGCAGCTTGGCAGGGGAGAGCGGCTACACCTTC.